A selection of T cell receptor beta chains follows, all from one sample in a study of T cell clonotyping in hematopoietic cell transplantation. TCRdb keeps only in-frame clones here, not all; method: immunoSEQ multiplex PCR. The sample contains 20,000 to 30,000 clones, 75% to 85% of which appear only once. Source: peripheral blood mononuclear cells, taken before stem cell transplant. The receptors originated from a woman aged 55-75 years with acute myeloid leukemia. Some clones in this sample may be carry-over from other donors' samples. CDR3s include the opening cysteine and the closing phenylalanine or tryptophan. A D gene is named only where the DNA matches it firmly. Not every row has a clone size; where given, it reads once, few, many or a size class.

j_call v_call clone_size d_call cdr3_nt cdr3_aa
TRBJ2-7 TRBV20-1 . TRBD1 TGCAGTGCGAGGGACAGGGACGAGCAGTACTTC CSARDRDEQYF
TRBJ2-7 TRBV11-2 . TRBD1 TGTGCCAGCAGCCCCTGGGACAGGGGGAACTCCTACGAGCAGTACTTC CASSPWDRGNSYEQYF
TRBJ1-1 TRBV7-9 . . TGTGCCAGCAGCAACTGGTCAGGGAGGGACACTGAAGCTTTCTTT CASSNWSGRDTEAFF
TRBJ2-1 TRBV5-1 once TRBD2 TGCGCCAGCAGCTTGGCCGATGAGACTAGCGTCAACAATGAGCAGTTCTTC CASSLADETSVNNEQFF
TRBJ1-2 TRBV6-4 . . TGTGCCAGCAGTGACGGGGCAGAGTATGGCTACACCTTC CASSDGAEYGYTF
TRBJ2-4 TRBV5-1 few . TGCGCCAGCAGCTTGGGGCCAGGACCCCAAAACATTCAGTACTTC CASSLGPGPQNIQYF
TRBJ2-4 TRBV28 . . TGTGCCAGCAGCTCCCCCAGCAAGACTCAAGGGTACTTC CASSSPSKTQGYF
TRBJ2-7 TRBV14 . TRBD2 TGTGCCAGCAGCCTAAGACTAGCGGGAGTTGAGCAGTACTTC CASSLRLAGVEQYF
TRBJ2-3 TRBV5-1 . . TGCGCCAGCAGCTTGGGAGGGGGAGGCACAGATACGCAGTATTTT CASSLGGGGTDTQYF
TRBJ2-7 TRBV2 . TRBD2 TGTGCCAGCAGTCCATCCCGCGGGGGCTACGAGCAGTACTTC CASSPSRGGYEQYF
TRBJ1-1 TRBV5-4 . . TGTGCCAGCAGCTCGTGGACAGCCATGAACACTGAAGCTTTCTTT CASSSWTAMNTEAFF
TRBJ1-2 TRBV12-5 . . TGTGCTAGTGGTTTGTACATGATTAACTATGGCTACACCTTC CASGLYMINYGYTF
TRBJ2-7 TRBV6-6 . . TGTGCCAGCTGCAAGGGGGACGCCTACGAGCAGTACTTC CASCKGDAYEQYF
TRBJ2-7 TRBV7-2 . . TGTGCCAGCAGCTTAGCGGGGCAGACGCCCTACGAGCAGTACTTC CASSLAGQTPYEQYF
TRBJ2-7 TRBV28 . TRBD2 TGTGCCAGCAGCCCTTCGGGTAGCGGGAGGTACGAGCAGTACTTC CASSPSGSGRYEQYF
TRBJ1-1 TRBV6-6 . . TGTGCCAGCAGTTACCTGGACACTGAAGCTTTCTTT CASSYLDTEAFF
TRBJ1-6 TRBV5-1 few . TGCGCCAGCAGCTTGGCCGCTACGGAATATAATTCACCCCTCCACTTT CASSLAATEYNSPLHF
TRBJ1-3 TRBV19 . . TGTGCCAGTAGTATAGGGACAGCAGATTCTGGAAACACCATATATTTT CASSIGTADSGNTIYF
TRBJ2-3 TRBV6-1 few TRBD1 TGTGCCAGCAGAGAAGACAGGGTTGGAGATACGCAGTATTTT CASREDRVGDTQYF
TRBJ2-3 TRBV9 . . TGTGCCAGCAGCGTCTCTAGCGCAGCCACAGATACGCAGTATTTT CASSVSSAATDTQYF
TRBJ2-3 TRBV7-9 . TRBD2 TGTGCCAGCAGCTTAGCAGGGACTAGGCTTAGCACAGATACGCAGTATTTT CASSLAGTRLSTDTQYF
TRBJ2-7 TRBV13 . . TGTGCCAGCAGCTTTCAGGCTGGTTACGAGCAGTACTTC CASSFQAGYEQYF
TRBJ2-5 TRBV7-2 . TRBD2 TGTGCCAGCAGCGCCCGAGGAAGCGGGGGCCCGGGGACCCAGTACTTC CASSARGSGGPGTQYF
TRBJ1-2 TRBV5-4 . . TGTGCCAGCAGCTTGTATGGAGACTATGGCTACACCTTC CASSLYGDYGYTF
TRBJ1-1 TRBV4-1 few . TGCGCCAGCAGCCATCCGGCAAACACTGAAGCTTTCTTT CASSHPANTEAFF
TRBJ2-1 TRBV1 once . TGCACCAGCAGCCAAGAGGAGGGCGGGAGGGGGCCCTACAATGAGCAGTTCTTC CTSSQEEGGRGPYNEQFF
TRBJ1-5 TRBV7-2 . . TGTGCCAGCAGCTTAGCGTCATCCGATCAGCCCCAGCATTTT CASSLASSDQPQHF
TRBJ2-1 TRBV28 . TRBD2 TGTGCCAGCAGTTCTCCTAGCGGGAGCAACAATGAGCAGTTCTTC CASSSPSGSNNEQFF
TRBJ1-1 TRBV2 few . TGTGCCAGCAATGAAAAGGTCTGGGAGGACACTGAAGCTTTCTTT CASNEKVWEDTEAFF
TRBJ2-7 TRBV15 . . TGTGCCACCAGCAGAGAACAGGCCTCGGGGCAGTACTTC CATSREQASGQYF
TRBJ1-1 TRBV7-9 . . TGTGCCAGCAGCTCCTTCAGGGGTCGCACTGAAGCTTTCTTT CASSSFRGRTEAFF
TRBJ2-3 TRBV4-3 . . TGCGCCAGCAGCCAAGAGTTCAGGGGTTGGGATACGCAGTATTTT CASSQEFRGWDTQYF
TRBJ2-1 TRBV11-1 once . TGTGCCAGCAGCTTAGAGATAGCGGTAGATAGTTATGAGCAGTTCTTC CASSLEIAVDSYEQFF
TRBJ1-2 TRBV6-5 . . TGTGCCAGCACTCTAACAGGGACTGGCTACACCTTC CASTLTGTGYTF
TRBJ1-2 TRBV7-9 . . TGTGCCAGCGTAGAAGGGAACTTCTATGGCTACACCTTC CASVEGNFYGYTF
TRBJ1-1 TRBV11-2 . . TGTGCCAGCAGACCCAACAGGGTTAACACTGAAGCTTTCTTT CASRPNRVNTEAFF
TRBJ1-5 TRBV28 . . TGTGCCAGCAGTTTTACCTATTCCCCCCTACAGCCCCAGCATTTT CASSFTYSPLQPQHF
TRBJ1-1 TRBV29-1 . . TGCAGCGTTGGGGCAGTCTCTACTGAAGCTTTCTTT CSVGAVSTEAFF
TRBJ2-5 TRBV2 few . TGTGCCAGCAGGGGGCGACTAGGACCGTGGGCCCAGTACTTC CASRGRLGPWAQYF
TRBJ1-1 TRBV19 once . TGTGCCAGTAGTACCGGGAGGCGGTTTGAAGCTTTCTTT CASSTGRRFEAFF
TRBJ2-1 TRBV7-6 . TRBD2 TGTGCCAGCAGTAGTAGCGGGGGGCAATACAATGAGCAGTTCTTC CASSSSGGQYNEQFF
TRBJ2-7 TRBV11-2 . . TGTGCCAGCAGCTTAGACCGGACAGCTAGCTACGAGCAGTACTTC CASSLDRTASYEQYF
TRBJ2-4 TRBV5-4 medium-sized . TGTGCCAGCATCCTTCGGAGGGGGTTTGTCAAAAACATTCAGTACTTC CASILRRGFVKNIQYF
TRBJ2-7 TRBV11-2 . . TGTGCCAGCAGCCCTGACAACCCACCCTACGAGCAGTACTTC CASSPDNPPYEQYF
TRBJ2-6 TRBV11-2 . . TGTGCCAGCAGCCGGGTCCTATCTGGGGCCAACGTCCTGACTTTC CASSRVLSGANVLTF
TRBJ2-7 TRBV4-1 . . TGCGCCAGCAGTCTCAGGACAGCCTCCTACGAGCAGTACTTC CASSLRTASYEQYF
TRBJ2-3 TRBV19 . TRBD2 TGTGCCAGTAGTCTCACCGGGACTAGCACCGGCGGCACAGATACGCAGTATTTT CASSLTGTSTGGTDTQYF
TRBJ1-4 TRBV7-9 . . TGTGCCAGCAGCCCGACAGGCAGTAATGAAAAACTGTTTTTT CASSPTGSNEKLFF
TRBJ1-3 TRBV6-5 . . TGTGCCAGCAGTTACTCTCAGGGGCACTCTGGAAACACCATATATTTT CASSYSQGHSGNTIYF
TRBJ2-7 TRBV7-9 . TRBD1 TGTGCCAGCAGCTTAGTAGGGACAGGGGGCTACGAGCAGTACTTC CASSLVGTGGYEQYF
TRBJ2-5 TRBV10-3 . . TGTGCCATCAGTGCCCCACAAACAGGATCGGAGACCCAGTACTTC CAISAPQTGSETQYF
TRBJ1-5 TRBV9 . . TGTGCCAGCAGCGGGGGACCGAATCAGCCCCAGCATTTT CASSGGPNQPQHF
TRBJ1-2 TRBV5-1 few . TGCGCCAGCAGCTTGGACAGGGTTAACTATGGCTACACCTTC CASSLDRVNYGYTF
TRBJ2-1 TRBV2 . . TGTGCCAGCAGCCGGGATGAGCAGTTCTTC CASSRDEQFF
TRBJ2-6 TRBV28 . . TGTGCCAGCACCCAACGGGGGTATGCCTCTGGGGCCAACGTCCTGACTTTC CASTQRGYASGANVLTF